Reported below is one TCR beta chain. Its antigen remains unidentified. Here immunoSEQ multiplex PCR was the method, and the copy in TCRdb shows in-frame clones only, minus some. Of under 130,000 clones listed, around 90% are singletons. This entry is derived from a study of glioma-infiltrating T cells after dendritic cell vaccination. Study-wide points: Higher TCR clonality did not directly relate to longer survival.

Time point noted: after dendritic cell vaccination, including at tumor progression/relapse. Only patients with spare fresh-frozen tumor and over two years of follow-up were included. This CDR3 has 16 amino acids. Trimming shortened V by 1 base and J by 0 bases, and 13 bases separated the two germline ends. Germline assignment: CDR1 LGHNT and CDR2 FRNRAP. This sequence was found in a human donor with glioblastoma. Sequencing was performed on blood, taken after dendritic cell vaccination. This chain connects TRBV12-5 to TRBJ2-7; a possible D gene is TRBD2 (5 bases). For the CDR3, the DNA is TGTGCTAGTGGTTTGGGCTGGACGGGGAGCTCCTACGAGCAGTACTTC. As protein: CASGLGWTGSSYEQYF. Filled out from reference TRBV12-5 and TRBJ2-7, the complete variable domain reads DARVTQTPRHKVTEMGQEVTMRCQPILGHNTVFWYRQTMMQGLELLAYFRNRAPLDDSGMPKDRFSAEMPDATLATLKIQPSEPRDSAVYFCASGLGWTGSSYEQYFGPGTRLTVT.